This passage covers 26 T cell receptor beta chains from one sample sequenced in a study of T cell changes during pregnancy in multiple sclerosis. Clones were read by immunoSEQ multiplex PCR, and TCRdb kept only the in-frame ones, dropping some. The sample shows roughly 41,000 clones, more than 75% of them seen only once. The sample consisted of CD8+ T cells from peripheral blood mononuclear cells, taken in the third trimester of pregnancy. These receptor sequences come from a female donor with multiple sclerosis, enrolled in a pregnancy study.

The CDR3 region is CASSPLGIQNIQYF. The CDR3, as DNA: TGTGCCAGCAGCCCTCTCGGGATCCAAAACATTCAGTACTTC. This chain joins TRBV7-6 and TRBJ2-4, with D maybe TRBD2 (5 bases). Trimming shortened V by 5 bases and J by 5 bases, and 13 bases separated the two germline ends. The CDR3 consists of 14 residues. The germline CDR1 and CDR2 sequences are SGHVS and FNYEAQ.

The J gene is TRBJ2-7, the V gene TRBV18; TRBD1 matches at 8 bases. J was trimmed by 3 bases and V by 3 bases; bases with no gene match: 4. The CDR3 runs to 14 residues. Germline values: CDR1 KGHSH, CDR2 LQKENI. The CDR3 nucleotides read TGTGCCAGCTCACCCGGGACAGGTGGCTACGAGCAGTACTTC. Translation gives CASSPGTGGYEQYF.

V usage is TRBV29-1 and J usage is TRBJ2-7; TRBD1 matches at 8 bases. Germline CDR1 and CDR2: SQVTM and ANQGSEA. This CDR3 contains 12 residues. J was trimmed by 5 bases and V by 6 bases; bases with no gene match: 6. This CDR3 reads CSVYRGVNEQYF. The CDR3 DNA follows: TGCAGCGTGTACAGGGGGGTCAACGAGCAGTACTTC.

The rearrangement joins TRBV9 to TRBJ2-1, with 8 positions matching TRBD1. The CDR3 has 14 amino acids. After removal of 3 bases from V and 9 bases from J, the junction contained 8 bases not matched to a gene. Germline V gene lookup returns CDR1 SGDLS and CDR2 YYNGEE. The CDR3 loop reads CASSEDREKGEQFF. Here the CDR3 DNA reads TGTGCCAGCAGCGAGGACAGGGAGAAAGGTGAGCAGTTCTTC.

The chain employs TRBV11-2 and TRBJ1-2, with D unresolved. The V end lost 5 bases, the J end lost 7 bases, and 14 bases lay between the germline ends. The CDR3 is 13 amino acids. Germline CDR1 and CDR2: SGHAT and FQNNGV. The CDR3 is CASSLIKRGGYTF. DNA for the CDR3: TGTGCCAGCAGCCTGATAAAACGGGGTGGCTACACCTTC.

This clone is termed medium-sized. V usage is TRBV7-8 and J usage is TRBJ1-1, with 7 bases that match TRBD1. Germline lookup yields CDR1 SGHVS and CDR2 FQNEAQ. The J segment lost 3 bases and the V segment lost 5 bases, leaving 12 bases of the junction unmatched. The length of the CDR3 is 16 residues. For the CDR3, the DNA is TGTGCCAGCAGCGATAGTACAGGGGTTGGGTACACTGAAGCTTTCTTT. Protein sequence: CASSDSTGVGYTEAFF.

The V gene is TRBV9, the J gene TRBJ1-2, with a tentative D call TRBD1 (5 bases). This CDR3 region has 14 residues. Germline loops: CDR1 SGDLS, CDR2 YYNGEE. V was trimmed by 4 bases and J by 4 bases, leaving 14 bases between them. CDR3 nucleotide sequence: TGTGCCAGCAGCCCTTTGGGGCCCACCTATGGCTACACCTTC. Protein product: CASSPLGPTYGYTF. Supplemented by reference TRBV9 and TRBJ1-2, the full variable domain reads DSGVTQTPKHLITATGQRVTLRCSPRSGDLSVYWYQQSLDQGLQFLIQYYNGEERAKGNILERFSAQQFPDLHSELNLSSLELGDSALYFCASSPLGPTYGYTFGSGTRLTVV.

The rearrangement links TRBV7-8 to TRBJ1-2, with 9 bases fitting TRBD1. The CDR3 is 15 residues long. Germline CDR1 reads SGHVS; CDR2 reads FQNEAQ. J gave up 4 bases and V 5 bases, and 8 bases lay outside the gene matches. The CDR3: CASSLSTGGAYGYTF. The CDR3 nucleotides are TGTGCCAGCAGCCTGTCGACAGGGGGGGCCTATGGCTACACCTTC.

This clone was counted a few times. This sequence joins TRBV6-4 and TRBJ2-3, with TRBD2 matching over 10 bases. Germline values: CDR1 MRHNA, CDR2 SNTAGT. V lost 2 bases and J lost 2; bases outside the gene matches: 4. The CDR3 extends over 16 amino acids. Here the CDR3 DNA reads TGTGCCAGCAGTGACACTAGCGGGGCATTCACAGATACGCAGTATTTT. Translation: CASSDTSGAFTDTQYF.

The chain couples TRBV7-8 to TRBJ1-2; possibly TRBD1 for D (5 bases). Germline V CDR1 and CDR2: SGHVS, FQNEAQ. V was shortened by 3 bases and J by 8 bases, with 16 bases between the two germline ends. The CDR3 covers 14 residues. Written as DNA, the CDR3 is TGTGCCAGCAGCTTCGGTGGACAAAGAGAGGGCTACACCTTC. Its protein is CASSFGGQREGYTF.

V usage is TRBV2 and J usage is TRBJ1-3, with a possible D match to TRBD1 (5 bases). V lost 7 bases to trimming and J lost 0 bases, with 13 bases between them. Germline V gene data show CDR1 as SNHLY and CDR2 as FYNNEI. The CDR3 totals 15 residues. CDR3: CASTWDGSSGNTIYF. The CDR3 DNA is TGTGCCAGCACCTGGGACGGGAGCTCTGGAAACACCATATATTTT. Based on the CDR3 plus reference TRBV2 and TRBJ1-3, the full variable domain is EPEVTQTPSHQVTQMGQEVILRCVPISNHLYFYWYRQILGQKVEFLVSFYNNEISEKSEIFDDQFSVERPDGSNFTLKIRSTKLEDSAMYFCASTWDGSSGNTIYFGEGSWLTVV.

DNA for the CDR3: TGTGCCAGCAGCCTCACCGGGACAGGGAACTACGAGCAGTACTTC. Translating gives CASSLTGTGNYEQYF. V usage is TRBV4-2 and J usage is TRBJ2-7, with TRBD1 matching over 9 bases. CDR1 and CDR2 from the germline V gene are LGHNA and YNFKEQ. CDR3 length: 15 amino acids. V shed 4 bases, J shed 3 bases, and the junction held 7 bases outside the gene matches.

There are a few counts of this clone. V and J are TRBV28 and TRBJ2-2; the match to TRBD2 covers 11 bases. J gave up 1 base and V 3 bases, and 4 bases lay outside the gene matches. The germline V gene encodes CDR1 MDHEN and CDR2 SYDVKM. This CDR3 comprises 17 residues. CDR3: CASSFTSGGQNTGELFF. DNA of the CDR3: TGTGCCAGCAGTTTCACTAGCGGGGGCCAGAACACCGGGGAGCTGTTTTTT.

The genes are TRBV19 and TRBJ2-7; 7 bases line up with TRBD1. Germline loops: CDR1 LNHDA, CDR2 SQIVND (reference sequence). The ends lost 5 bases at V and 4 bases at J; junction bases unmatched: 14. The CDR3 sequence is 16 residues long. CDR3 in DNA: TGTGCCAGTAGTCCACAGGGGTTTGGCTTTTCTTACGAGCAGTACTTC. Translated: CASSPQGFGFSYEQYF. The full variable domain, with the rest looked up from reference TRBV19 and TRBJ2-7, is DGGITQSPKYLFRKEGQNVTLSCEQNLNHDAMYWYRQDPGQGLRLIYYSQIVNDFQKGDIAEGYSVSREKKESFPLTVTSAQKNPTAFYLCASSPQGFGFSYEQYFGPGTRLTVT.

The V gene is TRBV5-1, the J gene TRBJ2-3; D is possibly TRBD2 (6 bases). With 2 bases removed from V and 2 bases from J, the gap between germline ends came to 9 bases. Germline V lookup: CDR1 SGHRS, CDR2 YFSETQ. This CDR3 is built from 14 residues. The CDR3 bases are TGCGCCAGCAGCTTTTGGACTACCACAGATACGCAGTATTTT. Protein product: CASSFWTTTDTQYF.

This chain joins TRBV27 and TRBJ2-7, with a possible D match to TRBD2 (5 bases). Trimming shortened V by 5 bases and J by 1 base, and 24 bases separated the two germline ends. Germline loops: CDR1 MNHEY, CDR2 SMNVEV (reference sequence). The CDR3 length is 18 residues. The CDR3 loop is CASSRFRPGFRVSYEQYF. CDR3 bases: TGTGCCAGCAGTCGATTCCGCCCGGGATTCAGAGTTTCCTACGAGCAGTACTTC.

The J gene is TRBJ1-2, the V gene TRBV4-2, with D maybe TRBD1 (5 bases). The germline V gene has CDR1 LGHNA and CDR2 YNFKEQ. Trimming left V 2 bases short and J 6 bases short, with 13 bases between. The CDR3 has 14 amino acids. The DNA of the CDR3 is TGTGCCAGCAGCCAAAGCCCAGGGATGCATGGCTACACCTTC. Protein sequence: CASSQSPGMHGYTF.

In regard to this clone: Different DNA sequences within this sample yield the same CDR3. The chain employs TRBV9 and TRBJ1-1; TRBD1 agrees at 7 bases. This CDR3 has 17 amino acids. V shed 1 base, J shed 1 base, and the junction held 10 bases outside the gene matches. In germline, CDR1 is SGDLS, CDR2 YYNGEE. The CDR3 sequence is CASSVSPRQGGNTEAFF. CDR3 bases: TGTGCCAGCAGCGTATCACCCCGACAGGGTGGGAACACTGAAGCTTTCTTT.

DNA of the CDR3: TGTGCCAGTAGTATAGTTACCTCGCGGGGTCAGCCCCAGCATTTT. Protein sequence: CASSIVTSRGQPQHF. This chain links TRBV19 with TRBJ1-5; D is ambiguous. Germline assignment: CDR1 LNHDA and CDR2 SQIVND (reference sequence). Trimming took 1 base from V and 6 from J, leaving 13 bases between them. The CDR3 length is 15 residues.

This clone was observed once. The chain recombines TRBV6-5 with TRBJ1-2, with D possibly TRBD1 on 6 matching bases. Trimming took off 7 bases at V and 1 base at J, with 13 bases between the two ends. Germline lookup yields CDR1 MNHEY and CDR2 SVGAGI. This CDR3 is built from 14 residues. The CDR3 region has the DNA TGTGCCAGCACCTCGGGACACTTTAACTATGGCTACACCTTC. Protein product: CASTSGHFNYGYTF.

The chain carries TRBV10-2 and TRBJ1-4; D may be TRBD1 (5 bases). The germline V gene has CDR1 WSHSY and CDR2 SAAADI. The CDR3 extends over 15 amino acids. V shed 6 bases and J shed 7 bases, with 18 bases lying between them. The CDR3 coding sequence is TGCGCCAGCAGCGAACTAACCAGGGATCCTGAAAAACTGTTTTTT. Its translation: CASSELTRDPEKLFF.

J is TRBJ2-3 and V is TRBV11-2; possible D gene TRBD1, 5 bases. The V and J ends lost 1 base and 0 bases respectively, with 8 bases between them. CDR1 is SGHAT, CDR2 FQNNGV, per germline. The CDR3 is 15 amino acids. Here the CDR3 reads CASSLGTPSTDTQYF. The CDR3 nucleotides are TGTGCCAGCAGCTTAGGGACACCAAGCACAGATACGCAGTATTTT.

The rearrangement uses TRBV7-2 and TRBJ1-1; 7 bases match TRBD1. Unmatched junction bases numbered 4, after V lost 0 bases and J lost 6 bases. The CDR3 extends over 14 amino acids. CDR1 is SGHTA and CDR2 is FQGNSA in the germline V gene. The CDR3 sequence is CASSLAGGWAEAFF. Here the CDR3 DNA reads TGTGCCAGCAGCTTAGCAGGGGGCTGGGCTGAAGCTTTCTTT.

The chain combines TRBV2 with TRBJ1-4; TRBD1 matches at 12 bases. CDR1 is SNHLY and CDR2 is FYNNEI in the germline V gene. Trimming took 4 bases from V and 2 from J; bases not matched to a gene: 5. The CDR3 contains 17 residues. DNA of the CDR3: TGTGCCAGCAGTGGGGACAGGGGGCGCGCTACTAATGAAAAACTGTTTTTT. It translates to CASSGDRGRATNEKLFF.

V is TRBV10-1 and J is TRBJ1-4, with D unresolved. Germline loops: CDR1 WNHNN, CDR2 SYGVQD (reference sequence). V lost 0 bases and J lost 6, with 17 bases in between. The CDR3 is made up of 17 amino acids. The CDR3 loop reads CASSESVLGGKDEKLFF. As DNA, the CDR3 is TGCGCCAGCAGTGAGTCGGTCCTAGGAGGAAAAGATGAAAAACTGTTTTTT.

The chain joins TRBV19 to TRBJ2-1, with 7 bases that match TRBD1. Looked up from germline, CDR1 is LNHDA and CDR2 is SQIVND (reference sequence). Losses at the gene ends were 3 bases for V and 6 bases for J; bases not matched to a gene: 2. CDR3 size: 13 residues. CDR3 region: CASSMTGLNEQFF. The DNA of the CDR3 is TGTGCCAGTAGTATGACAGGGCTCAATGAGCAGTTCTTC.